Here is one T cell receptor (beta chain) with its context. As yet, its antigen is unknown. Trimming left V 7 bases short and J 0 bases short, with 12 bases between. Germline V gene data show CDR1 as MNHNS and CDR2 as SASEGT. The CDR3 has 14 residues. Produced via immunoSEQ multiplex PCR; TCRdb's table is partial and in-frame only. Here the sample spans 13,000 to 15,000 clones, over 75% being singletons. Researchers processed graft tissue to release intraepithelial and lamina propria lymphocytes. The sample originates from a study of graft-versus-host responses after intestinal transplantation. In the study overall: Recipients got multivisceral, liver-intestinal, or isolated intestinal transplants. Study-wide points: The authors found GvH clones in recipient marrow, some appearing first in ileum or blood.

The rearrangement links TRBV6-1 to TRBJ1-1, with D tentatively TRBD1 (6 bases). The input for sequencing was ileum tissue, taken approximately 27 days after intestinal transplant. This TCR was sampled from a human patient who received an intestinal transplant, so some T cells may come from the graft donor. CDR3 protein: CASTADRLNTEAFF. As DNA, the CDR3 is TGTGCCAGCACCGCCGACAGGCTGAACACTGAAGCTTTCTTT.